This record looks at one T cell receptor (beta chain) sequence and its context. Measured with immunoSEQ multiplex PCR; TCRdb has only the in-frame clones, and not every one. The table has about 180,000 clones, 87% seen once. With 3 bases clipped from V and 4 bases from J, the junction kept 9 bases outside the gene matches. The CDR3 loop spans 16 amino acids. Germline V gene lookup returns CDR1 SGDLS and CDR2 YYNGEE. This entry is derived from a study of blood T cell repertoires in COVID-19. The TCR originated in a woman between 70 and 85 years old with COVID-19, enrolled during active disease. Material: peripheral blood. This chain connects TRBV9 to TRBJ1-4; 7 bases align to TRBD1. The CDR3 sequence: CASSEVPGQINEKLFF. CDR3 DNA sequence: TGTGCCAGCAGCGAGGTACCGGGACAGATTAATGAAAAACTGTTTTTT.